Listed below are T cell receptor beta chains from one sample, sequenced in a study of shared clonotypes between healthy human individuals. Only in-frame clones appear in the TCRdb table, and some are missing; sequencing was by immunoSEQ multiplex PCR. The profile covers some 2,500,000 clones, with 93% appearing a single time and more than 0.35% taken by the ten largest. What was sequenced was naive CD4+ T cells from PBMCs. Source of these receptors: a man aged 18-30 years in good health. Some clones in this sample may be carry-over from other donors' samples. CDR3s leave out the opening cysteine and the closing phenylalanine or tryptophan.

V: TRBV4-2; J: TRBJ2-7; CDR3: ASSQAREDPGTRLYEQY
V: TRBV2; J: TRBJ1-1; CDR3: ASSDNRDTEAF
V: TRBV21-1; J: TRBJ1-5; CDR3: ASTTKSNQPQH
V: TRBV7-6; J: TRBJ2-3; CDR3: ASSLGSSGGTDTQY
V: TRBV7-3; J: TRBJ2-3; CDR3: ASSLTRGSADTQY
V: TRBV7-6; J: TRBJ2-3; CDR3: ASSQMGLAPPHTQY
V: TRBV5-4; J: TRBJ2-3; CDR3: ASSPGTSGRTDTQY
V: TRBV11-2; J: TRBJ1-4; CDR3: ASSLGRTSEKLF
V: TRBV7-8; J: TRBJ1-1; CDR3: ASSPTPGQAMGTEAF
V: TRBV4-3; J: TRBJ2-7; CDR3: ASSQDQRYPGEQY
V: TRBV5-1; J: TRBJ2-1; CDR3: ASNRQGYNEQF
V: TRBV28; J: TRBJ1-5; CDR3: ASSRQRYSNQPQH
V: TRBV6-1; J: TRBJ2-4; CDR3: ASWQGGLGENIQY
V: TRBV5-1; J: TRBJ1-1; CDR3: ASSYRGENTEAF
V: TRBV7-8; J: TRBJ2-3; CDR3: ASSLSLITSTDTQY
V: TRBV27; J: TRBJ2-3; CDR3: ASSSYSGRGWADTQY
V: TRBV6-5; J: TRBJ2-1; CDR3: ASTLRDRAHEQF
V: TRBV14; J: TRBJ2-4; CDR3: ASSHIRDTVHLAKNIQY
V: TRBV28; J: TRBJ1-1; CDR3: ASTRGGDTEAF
V: TRBV9; J: TRBJ1-1; CDR3: ASSVGGQATEAF
V: TRBV7-9; J: TRBJ1-2; CDR3: ASSLALLTGRNGYT
V: TRBV6-5; J: TRBJ1-6; CDR3: ASSIGRLNSPLH
V: TRBV6-1; J: TRBJ1-2; CDR3: ASSEVHPSQSRSYGYT
V: TRBV2; J: TRBJ1-2; CDR3: ASMPSGYGYT
V: TRBV9; J: TRBJ2-1; CDR3: ASRRGLADYNEQF
V: TRBV30; J: TRBJ1-1; CDR3: AWRFMPQGHTEAF
V: TRBV30; J: TRBJ1-1; CDR3: AWSPGANVLSGAF
V: TRBV28; J: TRBJ1-2; CDR3: ASSGSYYGYT
V: TRBV30; J: TRBJ2-1; CDR3: AWIMSGSSYNEQF
V: TRBV15; J: TRBJ1-4; CDR3: ATSRDSLTSTNEKLF
V: TRBV27; J: TRBJ2-5; CDR3: ASSLSPTGEETQY
V: TRBV6-6; J: TRBJ2-1; CDR3: ASSYSPGGGVEQF
V: TRBV9; J: TRBJ2-1; CDR3: ASSARTVSSYNEQF
V: TRBV10-1; J: TRBJ2-5; CDR3: ASSDNSLQETQY
V: TRBV6-5; J: TRBJ2-7; CDR3: ASSYSVPPSGYEQY
V: TRBV19; J: TRBJ1-1; CDR3: ASRQYTEAF
V: TRBV29-1; J: TRBJ2-7; CDR3: SVLKSVGAYEQY
V: TRBV7-3; J: TRBJ2-2; CDR3: ASSLTGDGTGELF
V: TRBV5-4; J: TRBJ1-2; CDR3: ASSLARTGRGYT
V: TRBV2; J: TRBJ2-2; CDR3: ASSPWTGPGELF
V: TRBV2; J: TRBJ1-2; CDR3: ASSEASEKKDGYT
V: TRBV10-1; J: TRBJ2-1; CDR3: ASSWDRGDNEQF
V: TRBV25-1; J: TRBJ2-3; CDR3: ASSESGGTGSDTQY
V: TRBV2; J: TRBJ2-5; CDR3: ASSNSGASGETQY
V: TRBV6-5; J: TRBJ1-2; CDR3: ASSGPFGGYT
V: TRBV28; J: TRBJ1-5; CDR3: ASSLGGHQPQH
V: TRBV18; J: TRBJ2-3; CDR3: ASSPLTKTDTQY
V: TRBV5-5; J: TRBJ1-5; CDR3: ASSFSGGNQPQH
V: TRBV5-1; J: TRBJ2-2; CDR3: ASSALSSRTGDTGELF
V: TRBV5-1; J: TRBJ2-1; CDR3: ASSFLLAGALSSYNEQF
V: TRBV7-2; J: TRBJ2-5; CDR3: ASSRSGSTQETQY
V: TRBV5-1; J: TRBJ1-1; CDR3: ASSFERTNTEAF
V: TRBV5-6; J: TRBJ2-7; CDR3: ASSLVGGALRDYEQY
V: TRBV18; J: TRBJ2-3; CDR3: ASSPRASGSTDTQY
V: TRBV19; J: TRBJ1-1; CDR3: ASSSRTGVNTEAF
V: TRBV11-3; J: TRBJ2-2; CDR3: ASSLQGTGELF
V: TRBV7-9; J: TRBJ2-5; CDR3: ASRASGFQETQY